This T cell receptor (beta chain) was sequenced during a study of T-cell reconstitution after alpha-beta-depleted transplantation in children. Unique molecular identifiers were incorporated when the TCRbeta library was constructed. TCRdb redid the calling of the PCR reads with MiXCR, one entry per CDR3 protein. The table records some 48,000 distinct CDR3 sequences, around 5.9% of them present only once. Overall study findings and caveats: Among T cells one year after transplant, newly produced cells accounted for most counts and diversity. Roughly two months post-transplant, alpha-beta T cells reportedly originated from several hundred graft clones that had expanded. Where some patients showed high TCRbeta diversity at day 60, it came from recipient T cells and thymic progenitors that had survived.

This clonotype was counted ten times or more. Its antigen is unidentified. The specimen comprised PBMCs, mostly from graft donor cells, sampled 60 days after TCRalphabeta/CD19-depleted stem cell transplant. The clonotype comes from a female patient aged 2-15 years who had a stem cell transplant for aplastic anemia, so the T cells may come from the graft donor.

DNA for the CDR3: TGCAGTGCTAGACTCGACAACTATGGCTACACCTTC. The encoded protein is CSARLDNYGYTF. V is TRBV20-1 and J is TRBJ1-2, with D unclear. Germline V gene sequence: CDR1 DFQATT, CDR2 SNEGSKA (reference sequence). V was shortened by 2 bases and J by 2 bases, with 6 bases between the two germline ends. The CDR3 spans 12 residues.